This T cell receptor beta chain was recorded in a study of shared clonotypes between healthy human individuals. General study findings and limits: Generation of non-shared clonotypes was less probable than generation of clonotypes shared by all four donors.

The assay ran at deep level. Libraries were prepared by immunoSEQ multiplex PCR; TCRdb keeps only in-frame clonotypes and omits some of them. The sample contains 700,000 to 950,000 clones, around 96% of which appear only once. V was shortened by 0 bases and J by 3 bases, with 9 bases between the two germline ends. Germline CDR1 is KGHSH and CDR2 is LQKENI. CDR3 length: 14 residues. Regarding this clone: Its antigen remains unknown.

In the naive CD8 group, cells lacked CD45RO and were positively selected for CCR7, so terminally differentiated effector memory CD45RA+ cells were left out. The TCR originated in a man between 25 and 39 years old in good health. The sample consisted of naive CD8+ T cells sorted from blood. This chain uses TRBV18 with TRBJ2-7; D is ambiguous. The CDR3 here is CASSPPPRYYEQYF. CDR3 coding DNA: TGTGCCAGCTCACCACCTCCACGATACTACGAGCAGTACTTC. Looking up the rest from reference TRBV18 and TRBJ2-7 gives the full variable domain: NAGVMQNPRHLVRRRGQEARLRCSPMKGHSHVYWYRQLPEEGLKFMVYLQKENIIDESGMPKERFSAEFPKEGPSILRIQQVVRGDSAAYFCASSPPPRYYEQYFGPGTRLTVT.